This T cell receptor (beta chain) is drawn from a study of blood T cell repertoires in COVID-19 (dated by TCRdb to 2018 to 2021). For the wider study: The collaborator samples originated in the United States, Italy and Spain and spanned the acute and convalescent phases of COVID-19. Nearly every sample came with metadata listing a de-identified subject ID, COVID-19 status, age in years and sex. Samples were obtained from the ongoing ImmuneRACE study (first 160 participants) and from over 1,000 subjects provided by 6 global collaborators. The material from the prospective study consisted of cDNA or gDNA derived from T cells, B-cell-depleted T cells, or PBMCs. Where available, HLA class I and class II types were obtained from metadata supplied by the sample provider rather than from assay-based typing. The dataset comprised deeply sampled blood TCRbeta repertoires from subjects exposed to, actively infected with, or recovered from COVID-19. The repertoires were made available in a free public database intended to serve as a resource for research on the immune response to SARS-CoV-2. Study-wide findings and limitations: Clinical and demographic metadata were provided uncurated, with the amount varying by source and participant.

Enrolling through a virtual design, the prospective study's participants ranged in age from about 18 to 89 years and lived across roughly 24 United States geographic areas. In the prospective study, participants were assigned to cohorts based on the clinical history participants reported in a screening survey and a study questionnaire. Exposed participants had been in contact, within 2 weeks of entering the study, with a person who had a PCR-confirmed or clinician-diagnosed case of COVID-19. Mobile phlebotomists in the prospective study collected whole blood, serum and a nasopharyngeal or oropharyngeal swab from every participant. Participants in the prospective study had the option to provide additional blood draws and questionnaires over a roughly 2-month period. Prospective study blood samples were shipped either frozen or at room temperature before DNA extraction. The germline V end is reduced by 4 bases and the J end by 2 bases; junction bases left unmatched: 4. The germline V gene sets CDR1 to SGHDT and CDR2 to YYEEEE. From cysteine to phenylalanine, the CDR3 is 14 amino acids long. The entry retains the CDR3 DNA only, 42 bases that are in frame from base 1.

TCRbeta CDR3 regions were amplified from genomic DNA by means of the immunoSEQ Assay, a bias-controlled multiplex PCR. The authors' analysis ran thus. Nucleated cell counts per sample were estimated from amplification of reference gene primers within the assay. To quantify the absolute abundance of each unique TCRbeta CDR3 rearrangement, sequence reads were collapsed and filtered. For each sample, productive Simpson clonality was calculated by taking the square root of Simpson's diversity index across productive rearrangements. The table comes from immuneACCESS by way of TCRdb, which keeps in-frame sequences with V and J called. Part of the clones is missing from these tables; in studies checked, under half for an unresolved V gene and the rest for unknown reasons. The DNA was the basis for D and trimming; V, J and clone size are from that table. The sample table lists 250,000 or so clones, approximately 90% of them with a count of one. Together, the top ten hold 0.85% to 0.9% of the sample.

For this clone: The clone's antigen remains unknown. Per-base qualities were not stored, and no clone one base away is much larger.

The receptor comes from a man in his fifties who had been exposed to COVID-19. Sequenced material: PBMCs or T cells enriched from blood (not recorded which). This sequence uses TRBV5-6 and TRBJ2-5, with 8 middle bases fitting TRBD1. The base sequence is TGTGCCAGCAGCACCGGACAGGGACAAGAGACCCAGTACTTC. Translated, this is CASSTGQGQETQYF.